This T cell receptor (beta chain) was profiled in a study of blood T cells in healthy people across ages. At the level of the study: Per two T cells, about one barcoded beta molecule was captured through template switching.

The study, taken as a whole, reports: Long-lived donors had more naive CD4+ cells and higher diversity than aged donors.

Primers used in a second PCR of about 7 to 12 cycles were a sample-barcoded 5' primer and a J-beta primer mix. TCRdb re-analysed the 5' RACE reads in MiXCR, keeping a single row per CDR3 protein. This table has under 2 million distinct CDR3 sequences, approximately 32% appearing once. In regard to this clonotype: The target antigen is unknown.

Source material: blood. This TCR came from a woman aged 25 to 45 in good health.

The CDR3 protein is CASSPGQGGSAFF. In DNA form, the CDR3 reads TGCGCCAGCAGCCCGGGACAGGGGGGCTCGGCTTTCTTT. The V and J genes are TRBV5-1 and TRBJ1-1, with 11 bases that match TRBD1. After removal of 4 bases from V and 11 bases from J, the junction contained 7 bases not matched to a gene. Germline-derived CDR1 and CDR2 are SGHRS and YFSETQ. The CDR3 runs to 13 residues.